The 20 T cell receptor beta chains below were found in one sample sequenced in a study of technical replicates of blood from several donors. This table comes from immunoSEQ multiplex PCR, and its TCRdb copy is limited to in-frame clones, with some not included. The table includes 73,000 or so clones, roughly 90% detected once. Sample: T cells isolated from PBMCs. The receptors stem from a human donor in good health.

J is TRBJ2-5 and V is TRBV7-8, with TRBD2 as a possible D gene (6 bases). Germline V gene data show CDR1 as SGHVS and CDR2 as FQNEAQ. The CDR3 is made up of 14 amino acids. V was clipped by 0 bases and J by 4 bases, with 9 bases between them. CDR3 coding DNA: TGTGCCAGCAGCTTAGCCGGGAGCAGAGAGACCCAGTACTTC. It codes for CASSLAGSRETQYF.

The V call is TRBV7-9, the J call TRBJ1-4, with D uncertain. The germline gives CDR1 SEHNR, CDR2 FQNEAQ (reference sequence). The CDR3 sequence is 14 residues long. Trimming took 4 bases from V and 2 from J, leaving 8 bases between them. In nucleotides, the CDR3 is TGTGCCAGCAGCTCAGGACTTACTAATGAAAAACTGTTTTTT. Amino acid sequence: CASSSGLTNEKLFF.

This rearrangement joins TRBV5-8 to TRBJ1-6; the D gene is possibly TRBD1 (6 bases). Germline V gives CDR1 SGHTS, CDR2 YDEGEE. The CDR3 sequence is 15 residues long. The V and J ends lost 1 base and 4 bases respectively, with 9 bases between them. The CDR3 loop is CASSLRGKYNSPLHF. The CDR3 nucleotides are TGTGCCAGCAGCTTGAGGGGGAAATATAATTCACCCCTCCACTTT.

The V gene is TRBV10-3, the J gene TRBJ1-1; a possible D gene is TRBD1 (5 bases). V lost 0 bases and J lost 1, with 21 bases in between. Germline CDR1 is ENHRY and CDR2 is SYGVKD. This CDR3 contains 19 residues. CDR3 loop: CAISESNQVQGPPNTEAFF. CDR3 bases: TGTGCCATCAGTGAGTCGAACCAAGTCCAGGGCCCTCCGAACACTGAAGCTTTCTTT.

The chain is built from TRBV5-5 and TRBJ2-1, with 10 bases identical to TRBD2. V lost 3 bases and J lost 5; bases outside the gene matches: 11. Germline-derived CDR1 and CDR2 are SGHKS and YYEKEE (reference sequence). This CDR3 contains 17 residues. CDR3 DNA sequence: TGTGCCAGCAGCTACCAGTTAGCGGGGGGCCTAAACAATGAGCAGTTCTTC. Protein product: CASSYQLAGGLNNEQFF.

The sample holds one count of this clone. The chain has TRBV6-5 and TRBJ2-7; TRBD1 aligns across 9 bases. CDR1 MNHEY and CDR2 SVGAGI come from the germline V gene. The V gene end was trimmed by 6 bases and the J gene end by 4 bases; junction bases not matched to a gene: 10. This CDR3 is built from 15 residues. The CDR3 DNA follows: TGTGCCAGCAGGGGTAGGGACAGGGTGGGGTACGAGCAGTACTTC. It codes for CASRGRDRVGYEQYF.

This chain links TRBV5-4 with TRBJ1-2; the D is unclear. The CDR3 is 13 residues long. Trimming stripped 0 bases from V and 3 bases from J, with 6 bases between. CDR1 and CDR2 (germline): SGHNT, YYREEE (reference sequence). The CDR3 DNA is TGTGCCAGCAGCTTGGTAGTGGACTATGGCTACACCTTC. Translated: CASSLVVDYGYTF.

The chain recombines TRBV4-2 with TRBJ2-1, with a possible D match to TRBD2 (6 bases). Germline assignment: CDR1 LGHNA and CDR2 YNFKEQ. Trimming took 0 bases from V and 4 from J, leaving 16 bases between them. The CDR3 is 17 residues long. The CDR3 DNA is TGTGCCAGCAGCCAAGACTCCAGCGGGCAACAGTACAATGAGCAGTTCTTC. Translating gives CASSQDSSGQQYNEQFF.

This clone turned up a few times. The V gene is TRBV6-5, the J gene TRBJ1-1; D unclear. There are 16 residues in the CDR3. Germline CDR1 is MNHEY and CDR2 is SVGAGI. V was clipped by 2 bases and J by 1 base, with 14 bases between them. The CDR3 DNA follows: TGTGCCAGCAGTTACGCCCCGCAGGTGAGGAACACTGAAGCTTTCTTT. This encodes CASSYAPQVRNTEAFF.

V is TRBV5-6 and J is TRBJ1-1; D might be TRBD1 (6 bases). The ends were cut back, 3 bases at V and 8 bases at J, with 17 bases in the middle. Germline V gives CDR1 SGHDT, CDR2 YYEEEE. CDR3 length: 14 residues. Here the CDR3 reads CASSYTGNRVEAFF. CDR3 bases: TGTGCCAGCAGCTATACAGGGAATAGGGTAGAAGCTTTCTTT. Based on the CDR3 plus reference TRBV5-6 and TRBJ1-1, the full variable domain is DAGVTQSPTHLIKTRGQQVTLRCSPKSGHDTVSWYQQALGQGPQFIFQYYEEEERQRGNFPDRFSGHQFPNYSSELNVNALLLGDSALYLCASSYTGNRVEAFFGQGTRLTVV.

The chain is built from TRBV29-1 and TRBJ2-7, with D possibly being TRBD2 (5 bases). There are 13 residues in the CDR3. V lost 2 bases to trimming and J lost 2 bases, with 10 bases between them. Germline assignment: CDR1 SQVTM and CDR2 ANQGSEA. CDR3 sequence reads: CSVETRETYEQYF. Written as DNA, the CDR3 is TGCAGCGTTGAAACTAGGGAAACCTACGAGCAGTACTTC.

This clone was detected once. The chain couples TRBV6-1 to TRBJ1-1; TRBD1 aligns across 8 bases. CDR1 MNHNS and CDR2 SASEGT come from the germline V gene. CDR3 length equals 13 residues. V was pared by 6 bases and J by 6 bases, with 6 bases of the junction left unmatched. CDR3 residues: CASSGQGISEAFF. CDR3 coding DNA: TGTGCCAGCAGCGGACAGGGTATTTCTGAAGCTTTCTTT.

This chain uses TRBV5-1 with TRBJ1-1, with D tentatively TRBD1 (5 bases). CDR3 length: 14 amino acids. Germline CDR1 SGHRS, CDR2 YFSETQ. V was trimmed by 2 bases and J by 4 bases, leaving 12 bases between them. CDR3 nucleotide sequence: TGCGCCAGCAGCTTAGTTGGGGGAGGCACTGAAGCTTTCTTT. Its protein is CASSLVGGGTEAFF.

In this sample, this clone turned up once. The CDR3 loop reads CASIGDRSFRNQPQHF. The CDR3, as DNA: TGTGCCAGCATAGGGGACAGGAGTTTTCGCAATCAGCCCCAGCATTTT. The rearrangement links TRBV28 to TRBJ1-5; 8 positions agree with TRBD1. Germline trimming cut 7 bases from V and 2 bases from J; bases unmatched to any gene: 10. Germline CDR1 MDHEN, CDR2 SYDVKM. CDR3 length: 16 residues. Full variable domain (outside the CDR3, taken from reference TRBV28 and TRBJ1-5): DVKVTQSSRYLVKRTGEKVFLECVQDMDHENMFWYRQDPGLGLRLIYFSYDVKMKEKGDIPEGYSVSREKKERFSLILESASTNQTSMYLCASIGDRSFRNQPQHFGDGTRLSIL.

CDR3 sequence: CASSLLGQNEQYF. The CDR3 coding sequence is TGTGCCAGCAGTTTATTGGGACAAAACGAGCAGTACTTC. V gene TRBV28 combines with J gene TRBJ2-7; D may be TRBD1 (6 bases). Per germline, CDR1 MDHEN and CDR2 SYDVKM. The ends were cut back, 1 base at V and 5 bases at J, with 9 bases in the middle. The CDR3 runs to 13 residues.

V gene TRBV28 combines with J gene TRBJ2-3; a weak D match, TRBD1 (6 bases). Germline V gene lookup returns CDR1 MDHEN and CDR2 SYDVKM. Trimming cost V 10 bases and J 3 bases, with 20 bases left between them. This CDR3 spans 15 amino acids. CDR3 region: CATDYQGSRTDTQYF. For the CDR3, the DNA is TGTGCCACCGATTATCAGGGGAGTAGAACAGATACGCAGTATTTT.

The V and J genes are TRBV21-1 and TRBJ2-3; the table's D call, TRBD1, has no DNA check behind it. TRBV21-1 is a pseudogene segment. The CDR3 sequence is 14 residues long. This CDR3 reads CASSKVGRTDTQYF. The CDR3 DNA is TGTGCCAGCAGCAAAGTTGGCAGAACAGATACGCAGTATTTT.

V is TRBV10-3 and J is TRBJ2-7; 12 bases are shared with TRBD1. The length of the CDR3 is 16 residues. Germline CDR1 and CDR2: ENHRY and SYGVKD. J gave up 4 bases and V 6 bases, and 10 bases lay outside the gene matches. The CDR3 region is CAISADSGQGAYEQYF. CDR3 in DNA: TGTGCCATCAGCGCCGATTCGGGACAGGGGGCTTACGAGCAGTACTTC.

The chain is built from TRBV4-1 and TRBJ2-2, with D perhaps TRBD1 (5 bases). CDR1 is MGHRA, CDR2 YSYEKL, per germline. This CDR3 is built from 14 residues. V was trimmed by 4 bases and J by 3 bases, leaving 9 bases between them. The CDR3 sequence is CASSLTRDTGELFF. DNA for the CDR3: TGCGCCAGCAGCCTTACCAGGGACACCGGGGAGCTGTTTTTT.

This clone was seen a few times. The gene calls are TRBV25-1 and TRBJ1-2; D call uncertain. Trimming stripped 5 bases from V and 5 bases from J, with 18 bases between. This CDR3 comprises 15 residues. Germline lookup yields CDR1 MGHDK and CDR2 SYGVNS. The CDR3 region is CASSHFGQAEYGYTF. CDR3 coding DNA: TGTGCCAGCAGTCATTTTGGTCAGGCTGAATATGGCTACACCTTC.